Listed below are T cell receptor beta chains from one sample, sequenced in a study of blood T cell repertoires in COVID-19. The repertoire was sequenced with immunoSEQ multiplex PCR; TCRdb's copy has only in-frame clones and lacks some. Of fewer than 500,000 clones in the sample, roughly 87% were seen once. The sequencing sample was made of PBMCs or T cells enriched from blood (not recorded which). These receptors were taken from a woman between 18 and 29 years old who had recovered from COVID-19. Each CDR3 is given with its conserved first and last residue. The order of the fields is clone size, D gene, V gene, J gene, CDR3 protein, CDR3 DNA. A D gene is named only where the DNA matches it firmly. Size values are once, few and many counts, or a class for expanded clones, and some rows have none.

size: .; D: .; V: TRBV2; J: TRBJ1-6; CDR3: CASIRGDSPLHF; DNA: TGTGCCAGCATAAGGGGTGATTCACCCCTCCACTTT
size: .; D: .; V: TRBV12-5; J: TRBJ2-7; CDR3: CASGLRQAYEQYF; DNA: TGTGCTAGTGGTTTGAGACAGGCCTACGAGCAGTACTTC
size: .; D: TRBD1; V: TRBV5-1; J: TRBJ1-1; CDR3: CASSSPGQGNTEAFF; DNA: TGCGCCAGCAGCTCGCCGGGACAGGGAAACACTGAAGCTTTCTTT
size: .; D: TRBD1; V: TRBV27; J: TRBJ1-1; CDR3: CASSLSGGIMNTEAFF; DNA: TGTGCCAGCAGTTTATCAGGGGGCATCATGAACACTGAAGCTTTCTTT
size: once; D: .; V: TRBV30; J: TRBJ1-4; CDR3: CAWSPLIRRVNEKLFF; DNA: TGTGCCTGGAGTCCTCTTATTCGGAGAGTTAATGAAAAACTGTTTTTT
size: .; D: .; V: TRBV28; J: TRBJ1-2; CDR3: CASSLPGSTYGYTF; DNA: TGTGCCAGCAGTTTACCGGGTTCTACCTATGGCTACACCTTC
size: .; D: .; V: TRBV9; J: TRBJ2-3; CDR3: CASSVGQIQPTDTQYF; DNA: TGTGCCAGCAGCGTAGGACAGATACAACCAACAGATACGCAGTATTTT
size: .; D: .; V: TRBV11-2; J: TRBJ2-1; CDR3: CASSLGSSGRNNEQFF; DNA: TGTGCCAGCAGCTTAGGGTCCTCGGGTCGGAACAATGAGCAGTTCTTC
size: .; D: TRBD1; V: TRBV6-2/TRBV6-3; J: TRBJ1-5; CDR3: CASSYSLTSRGKRRQDQPQHF; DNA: TGTGCCAGCAGTTACTCCTTGACTTCCAGGGGGAAGAGGAGACAGGATCAGCCCCAGCATTTT
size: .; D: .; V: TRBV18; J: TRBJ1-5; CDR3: CASSPQGSRGQPQHF; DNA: TGTGCCAGCTCACCACAGGGGTCCAGGGGTCAGCCCCAGCATTTT
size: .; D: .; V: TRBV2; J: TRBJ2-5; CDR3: CASRGDQETQYF; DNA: TGTGCCAGCAGAGGGGACCAAGAGACCCAGTACTTC
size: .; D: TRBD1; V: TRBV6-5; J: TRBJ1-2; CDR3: CASSYYDREFVGYTF; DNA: TGTGCCAGCAGTTACTACGACAGGGAGTTTGTTGGCTACACCTTC
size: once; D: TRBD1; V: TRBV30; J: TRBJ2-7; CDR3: CAWWTGPSYEQYF; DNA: TGTGCCTGGTGGACAGGCCCTTCGTACGAGCAGTACTTC
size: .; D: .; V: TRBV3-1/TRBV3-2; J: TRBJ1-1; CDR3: CASSQSGEAFF; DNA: TGTGCCAGCAGCCAATCCGGGGAAGCTTTCTTT
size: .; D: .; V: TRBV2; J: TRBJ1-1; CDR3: CASSVTGGDTEAFF; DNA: TGTGCCAGCAGTGTGACAGGTGGGGACACTGAAGCTTTCTTT
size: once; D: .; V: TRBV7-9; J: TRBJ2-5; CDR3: CASDPAYRSKENQTQYF; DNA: TGTGCCAGCGATCCCGCATACAGGAGTAAGGAGAATCAGACCCAGTACTTC
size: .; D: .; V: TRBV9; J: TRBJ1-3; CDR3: CASSDTGNTIYF; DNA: TGTGCCAGCAGCGACACAGGAAACACCATATATTTT
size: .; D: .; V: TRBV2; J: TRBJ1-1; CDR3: CASLFQRNTEAFF; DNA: TGTGCCAGCCTATTCCAGCGAAACACTGAAGCTTTCTTT
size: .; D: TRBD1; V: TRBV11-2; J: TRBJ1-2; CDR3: CASSPWGGTGPTYGYTF; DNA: TGTGCCAGCAGCCCATGGGGCGGGACAGGGCCCACCTATGGCTACACCTTC
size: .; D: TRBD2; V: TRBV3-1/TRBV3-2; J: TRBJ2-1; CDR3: CASTSTSGGPGGNEQFF; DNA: TGTGCCAGCACCTCGACTAGCGGGGGACCTGGGGGGAATGAGCAGTTCTTC
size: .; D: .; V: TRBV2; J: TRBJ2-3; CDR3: CASSEVQFTDTQYF; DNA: TGTGCCAGCAGTGAGGTCCAGTTCACAGATACGCAGTATTTT
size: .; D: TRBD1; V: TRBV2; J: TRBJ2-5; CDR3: CASSPDRGRETQYF; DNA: TGTGCCAGCAGTCCGGACAGGGGGCGGGAGACCCAGTACTTC
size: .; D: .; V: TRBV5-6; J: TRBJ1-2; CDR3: CASSWGANYGYTF; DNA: TGTGCCAGCAGCTGGGGGGCTAACTATGGCTACACCTTC
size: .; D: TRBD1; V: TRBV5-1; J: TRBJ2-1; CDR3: CASSLMGQSSYNEQFF; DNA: TGCGCCAGCAGCTTGATGGGACAGAGCTCCTACAATGAGCAGTTCTTC
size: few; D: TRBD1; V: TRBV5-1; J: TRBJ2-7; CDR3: CASSTQGQSYEQYF; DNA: TGCGCCAGCAGCACCCAGGGACAGAGCTACGAGCAGTACTTC
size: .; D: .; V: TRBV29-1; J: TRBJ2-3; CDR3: CSVDAEPGVVTDTQYF; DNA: TGCAGCGTTGACGCCGAACCAGGGGTGGTGACAGATACGCAGTATTTT
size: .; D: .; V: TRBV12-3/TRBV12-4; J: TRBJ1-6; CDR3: CASTYGGGSPLHF; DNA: TGTGCCAGCACCTATGGGGGGGGGTCACCCCTCCACTTT
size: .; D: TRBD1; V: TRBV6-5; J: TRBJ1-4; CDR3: CASSRAPGLGQVF; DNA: TGTGCCAGCAGTCGAGCGCCGGGGTTGGGACAGGTTTTT
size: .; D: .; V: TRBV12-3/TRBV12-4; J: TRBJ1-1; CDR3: CASSSLPGTEAFF; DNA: TGTGCCAGCAGTTCCCTCCCGGGAACTGAAGCTTTCTTT
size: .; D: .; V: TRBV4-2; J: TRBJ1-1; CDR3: CASSQVFSSGLGDTEAFF; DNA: TGTGCCAGCAGCCAAGTCTTTAGCTCCGGACTTGGGGACACTGAAGCTTTCTTT
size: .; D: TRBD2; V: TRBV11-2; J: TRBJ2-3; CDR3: CASSPGLFTDTQYF; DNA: TGTGCCAGCAGCCCGGGACTATTCACAGATACGCAGTATTTT
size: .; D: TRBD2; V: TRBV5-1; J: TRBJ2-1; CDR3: CASSLVAGGPYNEQFF; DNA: TGCGCCAGCAGCTTAGTGGCGGGGGGCCCCTACAATGAGCAGTTCTTC